Below are 22 T cell receptor beta chains sequenced from a single sample in a study of blood T cell repertoires in COVID-19. TCRdb's table, derived via immunoSEQ multiplex PCR, lists solely in-frame clones and lacks some. The table shows roughly 130,000 clones, with around 90% occurring only once. Sample: peripheral blood. Receptors originate from a man aged 60 to 75 with COVID-19, enrolled during active disease.

The chain is built from TRBV5-1 and TRBJ1-2; the D gene is possibly TRBD1 (5 bases). This CDR3 has 15 amino acids. Trimming removed 0 bases from V and 2 bases from J, with 11 bases in between. Germline V gene data show CDR1 as SGHRS and CDR2 as YFSETQ. The CDR3 reads CASSLAGDGNYGYTF. CDR3 DNA sequence: TGCGCCAGCAGCTTGGCGGGGGACGGGAACTATGGCTACACCTTC.

The CDR3 DNA reads as TGCGCCAGCAGTCCTACTAGCGGGAGCGCGGGCACCGGGGAGCTGTTTTTT. Its translation is CASSPTSGSAGTGELFF. This chain connects TRBV5-1 to TRBJ2-2; TRBD2 matches 11 bases. CDR1 and CDR2 from the germline V gene are SGHRS and YFSETQ. The CDR3 sequence is 17 residues long. The junction had 10 bases not matched to a gene; V was cut back by 5 bases and J by 4 bases.

The rearrangement joins TRBV29-1 to TRBJ2-7, with 7 positions matching TRBD2. The J segment lost 3 bases and the V segment lost 5 bases, leaving 10 bases of the junction unmatched. Germline loops: CDR1 SQVTM, CDR2 ANQGSEA. The CDR3 sequence is 14 residues long. The chain's CDR3 is CSVRATSPIYEQYF. The CDR3 nucleotides read TGCAGCGTTCGTGCGACTAGCCCCATCTACGAGCAGTACTTC.

This clone has only one observation. V and J are TRBV6-4 and TRBJ2-3, with TRBD1 matching over 8 bases. The ends lost 3 bases at V and 1 base at J; junction bases unmatched: 6. This CDR3 has 16 residues. In germline, CDR1 is MRHNA, CDR2 SNTAGT. The CDR3 here is CASSEGSGGGTDTQYF. In nucleotides, the CDR3 is TGTGCCAGCAGTGAAGGATCAGGGGGCGGCACAGATACGCAGTATTTT.

The chain links TRBV9 to TRBJ2-1; D is undetermined. This CDR3 has 12 residues. Deletions cut 4 bases from V and 7 bases from J, with 9 bases between. The germline gives CDR1 SGDLS, CDR2 YYNGEE. The CDR3 protein is CASSSNSNEQFF. Here the CDR3 DNA reads TGTGCCAGCAGCTCTAATAGTAATGAGCAGTTCTTC. The full variable domain, completed using reference TRBV9 and TRBJ2-1, is DSGVTQTPKHLITATGQRVTLRCSPRSGDLSVYWYQQSLDQGLQFLIQYYNGEERAKGNILERFSAQQFPDLHSELNLSSLELGDSALYFCASSSNSNEQFFGPGTRLTVL.

The chain carries TRBV24-1 and TRBJ2-5, with 7 bases matching TRBD2. Germline V gene sequence: CDR1 KGHDR, CDR2 SFDVKD. This CDR3 contains 14 residues. V trimming: 9 bases; J trimming: 2 bases; junction bases outside the gene matches: 8. CDR3 nucleotide sequence: TGTGCCACCTCAACCCCGGGACTACAAGAGACCCAGTACTTC. Translating it yields CATSTPGLQETQYF.

The J gene is TRBJ1-6, the V gene TRBV18, with a possible D match to TRBD1 (6 bases). V was pared by 4 bases and J by 0 bases, with 13 bases between. The CDR3 covers 17 residues. Germline-derived CDR1 and CDR2 are KGHSH and LQKENI. CDR3 loop: CASSRDTRSSYNSPLHF. The CDR3 region has the DNA TGTGCCAGCTCACGGGACACCCGGAGCTCCTATAATTCACCCCTCCACTTT.

The V call is TRBV11-2, the J call TRBJ2-1, with D possibly being TRBD2 (6 bases). Germline V gives CDR1 SGHAT, CDR2 FQNNGV. This CDR3 contains 14 residues. V lost 4 bases and J 4 bases, leaving 11 bases between the germline ends. The CDR3 loop is CASSSLGLYNEQFF. Written as DNA, the CDR3 is TGTGCCAGCAGCTCCCTGGGACTTTACAATGAGCAGTTCTTC.

This chain joins TRBV6-5 and TRBJ2-2; weak D call: TRBD1 (6 bases). The length of the CDR3 is 14 residues. CDR1 and CDR2 (germline): MNHEY, SVGAGI. Trimming removed 4 bases from V and 6 bases from J, with 12 bases in between. The CDR3 coding sequence is TGTGCCAGCAGTTTGACTGACAGGCCCGGGGAGCTGTTTTTT. Residues: CASSLTDRPGELFF.

This clone was counted a few times. The chain recombines TRBV6-5 with TRBJ2-2; TRBD1 matches 9 bases. The CDR3 spans 16 residues. The germline V gene has CDR1 MNHEY and CDR2 SVGAGI. Unmatched junction bases numbered 3, after V lost 0 bases and J lost 4 bases. The CDR3 sequence is CASSYSTGQGTGELFF. The CDR3 DNA sequence: TGTGCCAGCAGTTACTCGACGGGACAGGGCACCGGGGAGCTGTTTTTT.

The chain has TRBV5-1 and TRBJ1-1; 11 positions agree with TRBD1. The J segment lost 1 base and the V segment lost 5 bases, leaving 1 base of the junction unmatched. The CDR3 loop spans 14 amino acids. Germline CDR1 is SGHRS and CDR2 is YFSETQ. The CDR3 bases are TGCGCCAGCAGTGGGACAGGGGGGAACACTGAAGCTTTCTTT. It yields the protein CASSGTGGNTEAFF.

The chain employs TRBV15 and TRBJ1-2; 7 nucleotides agree with TRBD1. The germline V gene has CDR1 LNHNV and CDR2 YYDKDF (reference sequence). The length of the CDR3 is 15 residues. Unmatched junction bases numbered 6, after V lost 0 bases and J lost 5 bases. The CDR3 here is CATSRDIGRGYGYTF. Written as DNA, the CDR3 is TGTGCCACCAGCAGAGATATCGGCAGGGGGTATGGCTACACCTTC.

This chain joins TRBV5-1 and TRBJ2-2; D might be TRBD2 (6 bases). CDR1 SGHRS and CDR2 YFSETQ come from the germline V gene. The CDR3 is made up of 15 amino acids. Trimming cost V 1 base and J 5 bases, with 12 bases left between them. The CDR3 sequence: CASSLSPGGTGELFF. CDR3 in DNA: TGCGCCAGCAGCTTGAGTCCAGGAGGGACCGGGGAGCTGTTTTTT.

V usage is TRBV19 and J usage is TRBJ2-2, with 8 positions matching TRBD2. V shed 1 base, J shed 4 bases, and the junction held 5 bases outside the gene matches. This CDR3 comprises 16 residues. The germline V gene encodes CDR1 LNHDA and CDR2 SQIVND (reference sequence). In DNA, the CDR3 is TGTGCCAGTAGTATAGCAACGGGAGGGGGCACCGGGGAGCTGTTTTTT. Residues: CASSIATGGGTGELFF.

The chain links TRBV28 to TRBJ2-7; TRBD1 matches at 9 bases. CDR1 and CDR2 (germline): MDHEN, SYDVKM. The CDR3 consists of 14 residues. With 6 bases clipped from V and 6 bases from J, the junction kept 9 bases outside the gene matches. The CDR3 protein is CASSSGQGPFEQYF. In nucleotides, the CDR3 is TGTGCCAGCAGCTCGGGACAGGGCCCTTTCGAGCAGTACTTC.

The chain links TRBV5-4 to TRBJ2-7; 7 bases line up with TRBD1. The CDR3 runs to 14 residues. Trimming cost V 5 bases and J 1 base; bases outside gene matches: 6. Germline lookup yields CDR1 SGHNT and CDR2 YYREEE (reference sequence). Here the CDR3 DNA reads TGTGCCAGCAGTCCTGACAGGGTATCCTACGAGCAGTACTTC. Translated: CASSPDRVSYEQYF.

V is TRBV6-5 and J is TRBJ1-6; 8 nucleotides line up with TRBD1. Per the germline V gene, CDR1 is MNHEY and CDR2 is SVGAGI. CDR3 length equals 15 residues. J was trimmed by 2 bases and V by 8 bases; bases with no gene match: 5. CDR3 in amino acids: CASHRGNAYNSPLHF. The CDR3 DNA is TGTGCCAGCCACAGGGGGAATGCCTATAATTCACCCCTCCACTTT.

V usage is TRBV5-1 and J usage is TRBJ2-7; 10 nucleotides line up with TRBD1. The length of the CDR3 is 15 residues. Germline values: CDR1 SGHRS, CDR2 YFSETQ. Unmatched junction bases numbered 10, after V lost 5 bases and J lost 5 bases. CDR3 in DNA: TGCGCCAGCAGTTTCCCAGGGACAGGGGTGGACGAGCAGTACTTC. It is translated as CASSFPGTGVDEQYF.

J is TRBJ1-1 and V is TRBV9; D is possibly TRBD1 (5 bases). The CDR3 spans 13 residues. CDR1 is SGDLS, CDR2 YYNGEE, per germline. The V end was cut by 1 base, the J end by 6 bases, with 10 bases between. The chain's CDR3 is CASSVNPGAEAFF. The CDR3 DNA sequence: TGTGCCAGCAGCGTAAATCCGGGGGCTGAAGCTTTCTTT.

The CDR3 sequence is CSVESGIETQYF. The CDR3 nucleotides are TGCAGCGTTGAGTCCGGGATAGAGACCCAGTACTTC. The chain recombines TRBV29-1 with TRBJ2-5, with D perhaps TRBD2 (5 bases). Germline V CDR1 and CDR2: SQVTM, ANQGSEA. Trimming pared 3 bases from V and 4 bases from J, leaving 9 bases between. This CDR3 has 12 residues.

The chain employs TRBV24-1 and TRBJ2-1, with a tentative D call TRBD1 (5 bases). V shed 6 bases and J shed 3 bases, with 11 bases lying between them. This CDR3 contains 14 residues. CDR1 is KGHDR and CDR2 is SFDVKD in the germline V gene. Here the CDR3 DNA reads TGTGCCACCAGTTTAGGGGCTAGCTACAATGAGCAGTTCTTC. Its protein product is CATSLGASYNEQFF.

The chain carries TRBV5-4 and TRBJ2-7; 12 bases agree with TRBD2. This CDR3 is 13 amino acids long. The germline CDR1 and CDR2 sequences are SGHNT and YYREEE (reference sequence). V dropped 4 bases and J dropped 6; count of bases not matched to a gene: 2. This CDR3 reads CASSLGLAGEQYF. The DNA for the CDR3 is TGTGCCAGCAGCCTGGGACTAGCGGGCGAGCAGTACTTC.